A selection of T cell receptor beta chains follows, all from one sample in a study of blood T cell repertoires in COVID-19. Assay: immunoSEQ multiplex PCR; the TCRdb copy retains only in-frame clones and omits some. The sample yields a few hundred thousand clones, about 92% seen once. Input material: PBMCs or T cells enriched from blood (not recorded which). All receptors derive from a woman in her 30s who had recovered from COVID-19. The CDR3 runs from the conserved cysteine through the conserved F or W. The order of the fields is V gene, clone size, D gene, J gene, CDR3 DNA, CDR3 protein. A D gene is named only where the DNA matches it firmly. Only some rows state a clone size, as once, few, many or a class for expanded clones.

TRBV28	NA	TRBD1	TRBJ1-2	TGTGCCAGCCAGGGGGCTAACTATGGCTACACCTTC	CASQGANYGYTF
TRBV5-4	NA	TRBD2	TRBJ2-2	TGTGCCAGCAGCTTGGGACTAGCGGGCAACACCGGGGAGCTGTTTTTT	CASSLGLAGNTGELFF
TRBV28	NA	NA	TRBJ2-1	TGTGCCAGCAGTATAACTAAATACAATGAGCAGTTCTTC	CASSITKYNEQFF
TRBV7-2	NA	NA	TRBJ1-5	TGTGCCAGCAGCTTAGTCCCGGGAAATCAGCCCCAGCATTTT	CASSLVPGNQPQHF
TRBV7-2	NA	NA	TRBJ1-5	TGTGCCAGCAGCGACCCGGGGTTCTATCAGCCCCAGCATTTT	CASSDPGFYQPQHF
TRBV9	NA	TRBD1	TRBJ1-1	TGTGCCAGCACCCAAGGGGGACAGGAAAACACTGAAGCTTTCTTT	CASTQGGQENTEAFF
TRBV19	NA	TRBD1	TRBJ2-7	TGTGCCAGTAGTATGAAGGGGACAGGGATCGAGCAGTACTTC	CASSMKGTGIEQYF
TRBV7-2	NA	TRBD1	TRBJ2-1	TGTGCCAGCGGATGGACAGGGGCCCTTTCAAGTGAGCAGTTCTTC	CASGWTGALSSEQFF
TRBV9	once	TRBD1	TRBJ1-5	TGTGCCAGCAGTGGGACAGGGGGCAATCAGCCCCAGCATTTT	CASSGTGGNQPQHF
TRBV30	NA	NA	TRBJ1-6	TGTGCCGAGACATCAGGGGATCATTCACCCCTCCACTTT	CAETSGDHSPLHF
TRBV27	NA	TRBD1	TRBJ2-5	TGTGCCAGCAGTAGGACAGGGTGGGAACAAGAGACCCAGTACTTC	CASSRTGWEQETQYF
TRBV5-1	NA	TRBD1	TRBJ2-7	TGCGCCAGCAGCTTGGCAACCGGGACAGGGAACGAGCAGTACTTC	CASSLATGTGNEQYF
TRBV7-8	NA	NA	TRBJ1-1	TGTGCCAGCAGCTTGACAGCCTTCCCGAACACTGAAGCTTTCTTT	CASSLTAFPNTEAFF
TRBV7-9	NA	TRBD2	TRBJ2-3	TGTGCCAGCAGCTTCTTGACTAGCGGCACAGATACGCAGTATTTT	CASSFLTSGTDTQYF
TRBV4-1	NA	NA	TRBJ1-6	TGCGCCAGCAGCCATGACCCGGAGGGACCGACCTATAATTCACCCCTCCACTTT	CASSHDPEGPTYNSPLHF
TRBV19	few	TRBD2	TRBJ2-1	TGTGCCAGTATCAAGACTAGCGGGGGGCTTAATGAGCAGTTCTTC	CASIKTSGGLNEQFF
TRBV27	NA	NA	TRBJ2-5	TGTGCCAGCAGTCAGTTGTCTATCAGGGGGAGGGAGACCCAGTACTTC	CASSQLSIRGRETQYF
TRBV7-9	NA	NA	TRBJ2-2	TGTGCCAGCAGCTACTCGGGGCGGGGCACCGGGGAGCTGTTTTTT	CASSYSGRGTGELFF
TRBV6-5	NA	NA	TRBJ1-6	TGTGCCACCAGGCAGGACAGCTATTCACCCCTCCACTTT	CATRQDSYSPLHF
TRBV6-5	NA	NA	TRBJ2-7	TGTGCCAGCAGGAATCCGGTGGAGCAGTACTTC	CASRNPVEQYF
TRBV6-5	NA	TRBD1	TRBJ2-7	TGTGCCAGCAGTTACACAGGGGCCTACGAGCAGTACTTC	CASSYTGAYEQYF
TRBV19	NA	TRBD1	TRBJ1-5	TGTGCCAGTAGTTTCCGAGGACAGGGTGGCAATCAGCCCCAGCATTTT	CASSFRGQGGNQPQHF
TRBV7-2	NA	NA	TRBJ2-3	TGTGCCAGCAGCCCAGGGTCCCCTATTTATACGCAGTATTTT	CASSPGSPIYTQYF
TRBV29-1	once	TRBD1	TRBJ1-2	TGCAGCGTTGAAGATGGTCAGGGGGCTGGCTATGGCTACACCTTC	CSVEDGQGAGYGYTF
TRBV3-1/TRBV3-2	NA	NA	TRBJ1-2	TGTGCCAGCACTTCAGGGTATGGCTACACCTTC	CASTSGYGYTF
TRBV12-3/TRBV12-4	NA	NA	TRBJ2-7	TGTGCCAGCAGTCCCCGGGTCCTGCTCGAGCAGTACTTC	CASSPRVLLEQYF
TRBV4-2	NA	TRBD1	TRBJ1-5	TGTGCCAGCAGCCCCCAGTTGGTGGGAGACAGGGATTTTCAGCCCCAGCATTTT	CASSPQLVGDRDFQPQHF
TRBV6-2/TRBV6-3	NA	NA	TRBJ2-5	TGTGCCAGCAGCCCAGGACAGAGGCTTATCCAAGAGACCCAGTACTTC	CASSPGQRLIQETQYF
TRBV6-2/TRBV6-3	NA	NA	TRBJ2-3	TGTGCCAGCAGCAAGACAGGTCCACCCTCATATACGCAGTATTTT	CASSKTGPPSYTQYF
TRBV4-1	NA	NA	TRBJ1-1	TGCGCCAGCAGCCAAGTTGACAGGAACACTGAAGCTTTCTTT	CASSQVDRNTEAFF
TRBV3-1/TRBV3-2	NA	NA	TRBJ2-1	TGTGCCAGCAGCCCTTTTTGGGGGGGGCACAATGAGCAGTTCTTC	CASSPFWGGHNEQFF
TRBV28	NA	NA	TRBJ2-6	TGTGCCAGCGGTGAGTGGGGGCGATCTGGGGCCAACGTCCTGACTTTC	CASGEWGRSGANVLTF
TRBV3-1/TRBV3-2	NA	TRBD1	TRBJ2-7	TGTGCCAGCAGCCCCGGGACAGGGGGCAGATACGAGCAGTACTTC	CASSPGTGGRYEQYF
TRBV30	NA	NA	TRBJ2-1	TGTGCCTGGAGAGCGAAAGAAATCTACAATGAGCAGTTCTTC	CAWRAKEIYNEQFF
TRBV3-1/TRBV3-2	few	NA	TRBJ1-2	TGTGCCAGCAGCCAAGGGACAGCTTATGGCTACACCTTC	CASSQGTAYGYTF
TRBV7-9	once	NA	TRBJ1-1	TGTGCCAGCAGCGATCGGAGCACTGAAGCTTTCTTT	CASSDRSTEAFF
TRBV29-1	NA	TRBD1	TRBJ2-1	TGCAGGGGGGACAGGGGCTACAATGAGCAGTTCTTC	CRGDRGYNEQFF
TRBV10-2	NA	TRBD1	TRBJ1-2	TGCGCCAGCAAGGCAGGGGGCATTCATGGCTACACCTTC	CASKAGGIHGYTF
TRBV7-9	once	NA	TRBJ2-2	TGTGCCAGCGTCGAGGGTTCCGGGGAGCTGTTTTTT	CASVEGSGELFF
TRBV9	once	NA	TRBJ1-1	TGTGCCAGCAGCGGCGAAACAGGGTACGACACTGAAGCTTTCTTT	CASSGETGYDTEAFF
TRBV5-8	NA	TRBD1	TRBJ1-2	TGTGCCAGCAGCCGAGGGACAGGGGCTTTGTATGGCTACACCTTC	CASSRGTGALYGYTF
TRBV28	NA	NA	TRBJ1-2	TGTGCCAGCAGTTTATCTTCGCCGGGAACCTATGGCTACACCTTC	CASSLSSPGTYGYTF
TRBV5-1	NA	TRBD2	TRBJ2-3	TGCGCCAGCAGCTACCGCGGACTAGCGGGAGTGGGAGGCACAGATACGCAGTATTTT	CASSYRGLAGVGGTDTQYF
TRBV7-2	once	TRBD1	TRBJ1-2	TGTGCCAGCAGCCCATACAGGGGGCTGGGAGATGGCTACACCTTC	CASSPYRGLGDGYTF
TRBV5-1	NA	NA	TRBJ2-1	TGCGCCAGCAGCTTGACAGGGGAGGCTGAGCAGTTCTTC	CASSLTGEAEQFF
TRBV28	NA	NA	TRBJ1-5	TGTGCCAGCAGTCCCGCCTCCTTGAGGCAGCCCCAGCATTTT	CASSPASLRQPQHF
TRBV4-3	NA	TRBD2	TRBJ2-7	TGCGCCAGCAGCCAAGACCCCTATGGGGGGAGGGCTGTCGAGCAGTACTTC	CASSQDPYGGRAVEQYF
TRBV7-3	once	TRBD1	TRBJ2-5	TGTGCCAGCAGCTTACGATCACGGACAGGCCAAGAGACCCAGTACTTC	CASSLRSRTGQETQYF
TRBV7-9	NA	TRBD2	TRBJ2-1	TGTGCCAGCAGCTTAGTTGTGCTAGCGGGGAATTACAATGAGCAGTTCTTC	CASSLVVLAGNYNEQFF
TRBV7-3	NA	TRBD1	TRBJ2-5	TGTGCCAGCAGCTTAAGGTTGGGCGGCAGGGGGTTCCAAGAGACCCAGTACTTC	CASSLRLGGRGFQETQYF
TRBV11-2	NA	TRBD2	TRBJ2-1	TGTGCCAGCAGCTTAGCGGGAGGGCCGGGGGAGCAGTTCTTC	CASSLAGGPGEQFF
TRBV3-1/TRBV3-2	NA	NA	TRBJ1-5	TGTGCCAGCAGCCCCCACGCGGGGGGCGAGGTGAGCAATCAGCCCCAGCATTTT	CASSPHAGGEVSNQPQHF
TRBV3-1/TRBV3-2	once	NA	TRBJ1-5	TGTGCCAGCAGCCAAGATATGAGGGCCGGAGGTCAGCCCCAGCATTTT	CASSQDMRAGGQPQHF
TRBV5-1	NA	NA	TRBJ1-1	TGCGCCAGCAGCTTGTTTGACAGCACTGAAGCTTTCTTT	CASSLFDSTEAFF
TRBV16	NA	TRBD1	TRBJ1-1	TGTGCCAGCAGCCATTCCGGGACAGGGGTTACTGAAGCTTTCTTT	CASSHSGTGVTEAFF
TRBV27	NA	TRBD1	TRBJ1-5	TGTGCCAGCAGTAGGACAGGGGGCTATCAGCCCCAGCATTTT	CASSRTGGYQPQHF
TRBV28	NA	NA	TRBJ2-1	TGTGCCAGCAGTCGTGGGGGGGCGCCCTACAATGAGCAGTTCTTC	CASSRGGAPYNEQFF
TRBV4-3	NA	NA	TRBJ2-3	TGCGCCAGCAGCCCTGGGGGGTCGACCAGCACAGATACGCAGTATTTT	CASSPGGSTSTDTQYF
TRBV6-2/TRBV6-3	NA	NA	TRBJ2-2	TGTGCCAGCAGTTACTCCGAACAGGGTTTACCCGGGGAGCTGTTTTTT	CASSYSEQGLPGELFF